This paragraph covers one TCR beta chain sequence. The target of this receptor is not known. There are no base qualities to consult, and no much larger clone falls within one base. To demonstrate the VDJtools post-analysis software, the study profiled TCR beta repertoires from the peripheral blood of approximately twelve young patients with multiple sclerosis. The multiple sclerosis patients were children and adolescents between roughly 6 and 17 years of age. The data originate from a study of post-analysis software for immune sequencing data (dated by TCRdb to 2013 to 2016). Study-wide context: Relapsing-remitting, secondary progressive and progressive-relapsing multiple sclerosis were recorded as disease courses, and subtype annotation was lacking for some patients. Patient repertoires were compared against some twelve previously published healthy control repertoires from donors aged roughly 6 to 25 years. A subset of samples was prepared in parallel using single-end sample barcoding, then pooled and co-amplified after Illumina adapter ligation. Points the paper makes about the study in general: The control group was slightly older than the multiple sclerosis patient group. Direct clustering with F measure showed strong co-clustering of samples prepared in the same batch, prompting a batch-effect correction. Compared with controls, multiple sclerosis patients had significantly lower normalized Chao1 diversity, a finding suggesting substantial peripheral T-cell clonal expansion. Patients showed significantly higher frequencies than controls for 4 or 5 TRBV segments, among them TRBV5-6, TRBV5-1 and TRBV20-1.

Inclusive of the bounding cysteine and phenylalanine, the CDR3 is 12 residues long. Kept here is only the CDR3 DNA, which spans 36 bases and is read in frame from base 1. The germline ends are 10 bases apart after V is trimmed by 6 bases and J by 4 bases. Looking up the germline V gene (reference sequence) yields CDR1 LNHDA and CDR2 SQIVND. To prepare the library, PCR was applied. The listed sequencing device is Illumina HiSeq 2500. To reduce PCR and sequencing biases, unique molecular identifiers were incorporated into the TCR beta cDNA libraries. Per 1 to 10 million input T cells, some 500,000 cDNA molecules were obtained, such that each molecule approximated one T cell. The same protocol used for the earlier healthy control dataset was applied to prepare and sequence the patient libraries. Within a given batch, samples were prepared together, multiplexed and sequenced on the same HiSeq lane. The published analysis was carried out like this. MIGEC handled the raw barcoded reads, throwing out single-read molecular identifier groups before consensus assembly and CDR3 extraction. Clonotype tables were post-analysed with VDJtools, normalizing diversity by down-sampling all datasets to the smallest sample size. To correct batch-related cross-sample contamination, repertoire overlap clustering matched CDR3 amino acid sequences but not nucleotide sequences. The raw public data were reprocessed by TCRdb itself: fastp quality trimming at Q25, MiXCR clonotype calling, in-frame beta chains only. CDR3 protein sequences are deduplicated, and each keeps its most common genes and DNA. The V and J calls were not made by the authors but by TCRdb's processing. The sample table shows about 540,000 distinct CDR3 sequences, and around a third are seen once. About 5.6% of the sample lies in the top ten.

The chain joins TRBV19 to TRBJ2-7, and the D gene may be TRBD1, 5 bases matching. The sample comprised blood. This sequence originates from a girl between 2 and 17 years old with multiple sclerosis. The nucleotides read TGTGCCAGTAGAACCCCAGGGTACGAGCAGTACTTC. It specifies CASRTPGYEQYF.